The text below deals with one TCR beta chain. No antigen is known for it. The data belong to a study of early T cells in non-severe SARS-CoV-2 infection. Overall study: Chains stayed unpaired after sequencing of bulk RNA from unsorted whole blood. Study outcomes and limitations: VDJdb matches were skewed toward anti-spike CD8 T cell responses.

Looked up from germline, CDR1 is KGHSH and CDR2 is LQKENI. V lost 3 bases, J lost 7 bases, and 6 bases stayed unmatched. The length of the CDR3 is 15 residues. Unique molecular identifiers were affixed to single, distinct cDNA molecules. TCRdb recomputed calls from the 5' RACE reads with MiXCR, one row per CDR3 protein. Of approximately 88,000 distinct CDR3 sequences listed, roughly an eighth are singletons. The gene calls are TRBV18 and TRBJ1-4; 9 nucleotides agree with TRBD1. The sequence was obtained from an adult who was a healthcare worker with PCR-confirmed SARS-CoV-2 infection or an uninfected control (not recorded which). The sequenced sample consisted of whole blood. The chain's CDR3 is CASSPSGTGSEKLFF. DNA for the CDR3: TGTGCCAGCTCACCCTCCGGGACAGGGAGTGAAAAACTGTTTTTT.